A single sample is the source of the 27 T cell receptor beta chains below, sequenced in a study of blood T cell repertoires in COVID-19. Data came from immunoSEQ multiplex PCR; TCRdb stores just in-frame clones and leaves some out. In the table there are roughly 220,000 clones, 65% to 85% of which are singletons. Sample: PBMCs or T cells enriched from blood (not recorded which). Receptors were obtained from a woman in her thirties or forties who had recovered from COVID-19.

The CDR3 region has the DNA TGTGCCAGCAGCGCCGAGACTAGCGGCCAAGAGACCCAGTACTTC. Its protein product is CASSAETSGQETQYF. The rearrangement links TRBV9 to TRBJ2-5; TRBD2 aligns across 9 bases. Germline assignment: CDR1 SGDLS and CDR2 YYNGEE. V gave up 3 bases and J gave up 1 base; unmatched junction bases: 4. This CDR3 has 15 amino acids. Drawing the rest from reference TRBV9 and TRBJ2-5, the complete variable domain is DSGVTQTPKHLITATGQRVTLRCSPRSGDLSVYWYQQSLDQGLQFLIQYYNGEERAKGNILERFSAQQFPDLHSELNLSSLELGDSALYFCASSAETSGQETQYFGPGTRLLVL.

The V call is TRBV3-1 (or the pseudogene TRBV3-2), the J call TRBJ2-2, with 8 bases that match TRBD1. This CDR3 contains 18 residues. Per the germline V gene, CDR1 is LGHDT and CDR2 is YNNKEL (reference sequence). V was clipped by 1 base and J by 4 bases; unmatched bases: 11. The CDR3 is CASSQGTGKTGITGELFF. CDR3 bases: TGTGCCAGCAGCCAAGGGACAGGGAAGACAGGGATCACCGGGGAGCTGTTTTTT.

The V call is TRBV4-2, the J call TRBJ2-7; D gene ambiguous. Germline assignment: CDR1 LGHNA and CDR2 YNFKEQ. V was cut by 4 bases and J by 4 bases, with 17 bases left in between. The CDR3 has 15 residues. CDR3 protein: CASSRGSDGRYEQYF. The CDR3 region has the DNA TGTGCCAGCAGCCGAGGAAGCGATGGTCGTTACGAGCAGTACTTC.

The gene calls are TRBV27 and TRBJ2-1, with D tentatively TRBD2 (5 bases). The V end lost 7 bases, the J end lost 4 bases, and 14 bases lay between the germline ends. This CDR3 is 14 amino acids long. The V gene's germline CDR1 is MNHEY and CDR2 SMNVEV (reference sequence). CDR3 amino acids: CASKKSGSYNEQFF. The CDR3 bases are TGTGCCAGCAAAAAAAGCGGATCATACAATGAGCAGTTCTTC.

V and J are TRBV5-1 and TRBJ2-2; 10 bases fit TRBD2. CDR1 and CDR2 (germline): SGHRS, YFSETQ. V shed 4 bases and J 3 bases; nucleotides not matched to a gene: 3. The CDR3 extends over 15 amino acids. CDR3: CASSPLAGYTGELFF. The CDR3 coding sequence is TGCGCCAGCAGCCCACTAGCGGGATACACCGGGGAGCTGTTTTTT.

The chain carries TRBV4-1 and TRBJ1-1, with D perhaps TRBD1 (6 bases). Germline V gene sequence: CDR1 MGHRA, CDR2 YSYEKL. The V end lost 4 bases, the J end lost 11 bases, and 17 bases lay between the germline ends. The CDR3 is 13 residues long. CDR3 protein: CASSPGQFGMAFF. The CDR3 DNA reads as TGCGCCAGCAGCCCTGGACAGTTCGGTATGGCTTTCTTT.

The chain combines TRBV27 with TRBJ1-5; TRBD1 agrees at 9 bases. The junction had 2 bases not matched to a gene; V was cut back by 6 bases and J by 5 bases. CDR1 is MNHEY, CDR2 SMNVEV, per germline (reference sequence). This CDR3 is 13 amino acids long. CDR3: CASRGQGDQPQHF. As DNA, the CDR3 is TGTGCCAGCAGGGGACAGGGAGATCAGCCCCAGCATTTT.

The CDR3 sequence: CASSPSGANTGELFF. CDR3 in DNA: TGTGCCAGCAGTCCTAGCGGAGCGAACACCGGGGAGCTGTTTTTT. The gene calls are TRBV7-7 and TRBJ2-2; 7 bases line up with TRBD2. The CDR3 runs to 15 residues. The germline V gene has CDR1 SSHAT and CDR2 FNYEAQ (reference sequence). V shed 6 bases and J 0 bases; nucleotides not matched to a gene: 4.

The chain links TRBV5-1 to TRBJ1-2; 10 nucleotides align to TRBD1. The junction had 6 bases not matched to a gene; V was cut back by 5 bases and J by 8 bases. The germline V gene has CDR1 SGHRS and CDR2 YFSETQ. This CDR3 spans 13 amino acids. The CDR3 reads CASSAGTGDGYTF. In nucleotides, the CDR3 is TGCGCCAGCAGTGCCGGGACAGGGGACGGCTACACCTTC.

The rearrangement joins TRBV5-1 to TRBJ2-2, with D unclear. The CDR3 has 15 amino acids. Germline lookup yields CDR1 SGHRS and CDR2 YFSETQ. The ends were cut back, 4 bases at V and 4 bases at J, with 14 bases in the middle. CDR3 protein: CASSPPLSGTGELFF. The CDR3 DNA reads as TGCGCCAGCAGCCCGCCTCTCTCAGGCACCGGGGAGCTGTTTTTT.

The chain links TRBV5-1 to TRBJ2-3, with 11 bases aligning to TRBD1. This CDR3 has 19 residues. V shed 5 bases, J shed 1 base, and the junction held 15 bases outside the gene matches. Per the germline V gene, CDR1 is SGHRS and CDR2 is YFSETQ. CDR3 sequence reads: CASRRTGGLSSWGTDTQYF. DNA for the CDR3: TGCGCCAGCAGGAGGACAGGGGGCCTTTCCTCCTGGGGCACAGATACGCAGTATTTT. The complete variable domain, with remaining parts taken from reference TRBV5-1 and TRBJ2-3, reads KAGVTQTPRYLIKTRGQQVTLSCSPISGHRSVSWYQQTPGQGLQFLFEYFSETQRNKGNFPGRFSGRQFSNSRSEMNVSTLELGDSALYLCASRRTGGLSSWGTDTQYFGPGTRLTVL.

The chain employs TRBV24-1 and TRBJ2-4, with D hard to call. This CDR3 has 13 residues. Germline loops: CDR1 KGHDR, CDR2 SFDVKD. V lost 9 bases, J lost 5 bases, and 13 bases lay in between. The chain's CDR3 is CATGLLTENIQYF. CDR3 DNA sequence: TGTGCCACCGGTTTACTAACGGAAAACATTCAGTACTTC.

The gene calls are TRBV19 and TRBJ2-2; 8 bases map to TRBD2. Germline V gene sequence: CDR1 LNHDA, CDR2 SQIVND (reference sequence). V gave up 5 bases and J gave up 6 bases; unmatched junction bases: 8. The length of the CDR3 is 15 residues. CDR3 coding DNA: TGTGCCAGTAGTTTAGCCAGCGGGAGTGCCGGGGAGCTGTTTTTT. It translates to CASSLASGSAGELFF.

The chain recombines TRBV9 with TRBJ1-5; possibly TRBD1 for D (5 bases). Germline CDR1 is SGDLS and CDR2 is YYNGEE. This CDR3 region has 15 residues. Trimming pared 0 bases from V and 4 bases from J, leaving 11 bases between. CDR3 nucleotide sequence: TGTGCCAGCAGCGTAGGTACAGGAACAAATCAGCCCCAGCATTTT. Translating it yields CASSVGTGTNQPQHF.

V and J are TRBV28 and TRBJ1-3; D unresolved. In germline, CDR1 is MDHEN, CDR2 SYDVKM. The CDR3 extends over 12 amino acids. CDR3 sequence (DNA): TGTGCGACCCGAGGCACTGGAAACACCATATATTTT. Translating gives CATRGTGNTIYF.

About this clone: At one end the junction does not follow the germline gene, possibly because of a read error. The chain recombines TRBV29-1 with TRBJ2-3; D unclear. This CDR3 is built from 13 residues. Per the germline V gene, CDR1 is SQVTM and CDR2 is ANQGSEA. CDR3 nucleotide sequence: TGCAGCGTCGAAGATCGTAGCACAGATACGCAGTATTTT. This sequence encodes CSVEDRSTDTQYF.

This clone was recorded once. V usage is TRBV11-2 and J usage is TRBJ2-7, with D uncertain. Per the germline V gene, CDR1 is SGHAT and CDR2 is FQNNGV. Deletions cut 2 bases from V and 0 bases from J, with 14 bases between. The CDR3 is 16 amino acids. The CDR3 region has the DNA TGTGCCAGCAGCTTATCGGGTACCCGAAGCTCCTACGAGCAGTACGTC. Residues: CASSLSGTRSSYEQYV.

This sequence joins TRBV7-6 and TRBJ2-2; 11 nucleotides agree with TRBD2. The CDR3 covers 16 residues. CDR1 is SGHVS, CDR2 FNYEAQ, per germline. Trimming cost V 5 bases and J 7 bases; bases outside gene matches: 9. As DNA, the CDR3 is TGTGCCAGCAGCGCGCTAGCGGGAGGTCCTGGCGGGGAGCTGTTTTTT. Protein: CASSALAGGPGGELFF. The full variable domain, rest sourced from reference TRBV7-6 and TRBJ2-2, is GAGVSQSPRYKVTKRGQDVALRCDPISGHVSLYWYRQALGQGPEFLTYFNYEAQQDKSGLPNDRFSAERPEGSISTLTIQRTEQRDSAMYRCASSALAGGPGGELFFGEGSRLTVL.

V gene TRBV7-9 combines with J gene TRBJ1-6; 8 bases agree with TRBD1. The trim removed 5 bases at V and 6 bases at J, leaving 6 bases unmatched. This CDR3 has 15 residues. Germline lookup yields CDR1 SEHNR and CDR2 FQNEAQ (reference sequence). The CDR3 protein is CASSLDRGPNSPLHF. Here the CDR3 DNA reads TGTGCCAGCAGCCTAGACAGGGGACCTAATTCACCCCTCCACTTT.

This clone was seen just once. The V gene is TRBV7-9, the J gene TRBJ2-3, with D possibly TRBD2 on 5 matching bases. Germline V gene sequence: CDR1 SEHNR, CDR2 FQNEAQ (reference sequence). The V and J ends lost 3 bases and 2 bases respectively, with 12 bases between them. The CDR3 runs to 15 residues. The DNA of the CDR3 is TGTGCCAGCAGCTTGCCCGGGATTTCCACAGATACGCAGTATTTT. Translating gives CASSLPGISTDTQYF.

The V and J genes are TRBV2 and TRBJ2-3, with D tentatively TRBD1 (5 bases). Between the trimmed V and J ends, which lost 6 bases and 0 bases, there was a span of 13 bases. Germline lookup yields CDR1 SNHLY and CDR2 FYNNEI. The CDR3 consists of 15 residues. The CDR3 DNA reads as TGTGCCAGCAGCGTCGACAGCACTAGCACAGATACGCAGTATTTT. It encodes CASSVDSTSTDTQYF.

This clone is a singleton in its sample. This rearrangement joins TRBV5-1 to TRBJ2-3; 9 positions agree with TRBD2. The CDR3 sequence is 15 residues long. Germline CDR1 reads SGHRS; CDR2 reads YFSETQ. Losses at the gene ends were 4 bases for V and 0 bases for J; bases not matched to a gene: 3. The CDR3 DNA is TGCGCCAGCAGCCTAGGACTAGCGAGCACAGATACGCAGTATTTT. As protein: CASSLGLASTDTQYF.

This clone was seen only once. The CDR3 here is CASSPPGLAGDGEQFF. The CDR3 nucleotides read TGTGCCAGCTCACCTCCGGGACTAGCGGGAGATGGTGAGCAGTTCTTC. V gene TRBV18 combines with J gene TRBJ2-1; TRBD2 aligns across 14 bases. CDR1 KGHSH and CDR2 LQKENI come from the germline V gene. CDR3 size: 16 residues. Trimming at V came to 3 bases and at J to 9 bases, leaving 7 bases not matched to a gene. The complete variable domain, with remaining parts taken from reference TRBV18 and TRBJ2-1, reads NAGVMQNPRHLVRRRGQEARLRCSPMKGHSHVYWYRQLPEEGLKFMVYLQKENIIDESGMPKERFSAEFPKEGPSILRIQQVVRGDSAAYFCASSPPGLAGDGEQFFGPGTRLTVL.

V is TRBV6-5 and J is TRBJ2-5; TRBD1 agrees at 7 bases. From germline, CDR1 is MNHEY and CDR2 SVGAGI. V was clipped by 6 bases and J by 9 bases; unmatched bases: 13. The length of the CDR3 is 14 residues. DNA for the CDR3: TGTGCCAGCAGCGCCGGGACAGTCGCCGAGGCCCAGTACTTC. Translating gives CASSAGTVAEAQYF.

This chain connects TRBV6-5 to TRBJ2-7; TRBD2 matches 12 bases. CDR3 size: 15 residues. CDR1 and CDR2 from the germline V gene are MNHEY and SVGAGI. J was trimmed by 3 bases and V by 6 bases; bases with no gene match: 6. This CDR3 reads CASRMTSGSLYEQYF. CDR3 bases: TGTGCCAGCAGGATGACTAGCGGGAGCCTCTACGAGCAGTACTTC.

This chain uses TRBV6-6 with TRBJ2-3; a weak D match, TRBD2 (5 bases). The germline V and J ends were trimmed by 2 bases and 2 bases, with 5 bases remaining between them. Germline values: CDR1 MNHNY, CDR2 SVGAGI (reference sequence). This CDR3 spans 13 amino acids. The CDR3 loop reads CASSYRDTDTQYF. DNA for the CDR3: TGTGCCAGCAGTTACCGGGACACAGATACGCAGTATTTT.

In its sample, this clone was seen once. The chain employs TRBV6-1 and TRBJ1-2; D is undetermined. The germline gives CDR1 MNHNS, CDR2 SASEGT. Between the trimmed V and J ends, which lost 0 bases and 4 bases, there was a span of 12 bases. CDR3 length: 15 residues. CDR3: CASSEAGTAPYGYTF. The DNA of the CDR3 is TGTGCCAGCAGTGAAGCTGGCACAGCACCCTATGGCTACACCTTC.